The 28 T cell receptor beta chains reported below all come from one sample, sequenced in a study of cytomegalovirus exposure and HLA in healthy donors. The PCR was carried out with 60 Vbeta primers and 13 Jbeta primers. Clones were read by immunoSEQ multiplex PCR, and TCRdb kept only the in-frame ones, dropping some. The sample lists roughly 130,000 clones; roughly two thirds were seen once. Sequences were obtained from PBMCs. The receptors stem from a man younger than 40 in good health and CMV-seropositive.

The gene calls are TRBV7-2 and TRBJ1-1, with D perhaps matching TRBD1 (5 bases). CDR1 and CDR2 (germline): SGHTA, FQGNSA. V gave up 4 bases and J gave up 11 bases, with 14 bases separating them. The CDR3 spans 12 residues. The CDR3 protein is CASSSVGGGAFF. Written as DNA, the CDR3 is TGTGCCAGCAGCTCAGTGGGGGGTGGCGCTTTCTTT.

On this clone itself: The germline gene is not matched at one end of the junction; a read error may be the cause. The chain couples TRBV14 to TRBJ1-2; 9 bases match TRBD1. This CDR3 comprises 14 residues. Germline-derived CDR1 and CDR2 are SGHDN and FVKESK. The chain's CDR3 is CASGQVTGGDGYTF. CDR3 in DNA: TGTGCCAGCGGCCAAGTTACAGGGGGCGATGGCTACACCTTC. The variable domain in full, completed from reference TRBV14 and TRBJ1-2, reads EAGVTQFPSHSVIEKGQTVTLRCDPISGHDNLYWYRRVMGKEIKFLLHFVKESKQDESGMPNNRFLAERTGGTYSTLKVQPAELEDSGVYFCASGQVTGGDGYTFGSGTRLTVV.

This chain uses TRBV20-1 with TRBJ2-7, with unresolved D. From germline, CDR1 is DFQATT and CDR2 SNEGSKA (reference sequence). This CDR3 spans 11 amino acids. The V end was cut by 6 bases, the J end by 3 bases, with 9 bases between. The CDR3 DNA follows: TGCAGTGCCACCACAGACTACGAGCAGTACTTC. This codes for CSATTDYEQYF.

The CDR3: CASSLGLDGYTF. The CDR3 coding sequence is TGTGCCAGCAGTTTAGGGCTGGATGGCTACACCTTC. The chain links TRBV28 to TRBJ1-2, with D unresolved. The CDR3 length is 12 residues. V lost 2 bases and J 6 bases, leaving 7 bases between the germline ends. The V gene's germline CDR1 is MDHEN and CDR2 SYDVKM.

This clone turned up a few times. The V and J genes are TRBV6-6 and TRBJ2-1, with 13 nucleotides matching TRBD2. Looked up from germline, CDR1 is MNHNY and CDR2 is SVGAGI (reference sequence). With V trimmed by 4 bases and J by 8 bases, 8 bases remained unmatched. This CDR3 is 16 amino acids long. The CDR3 loop reads CASSSTSGRALDEQFF. The CDR3 DNA sequence: TGTGCCAGCAGTTCTACTAGCGGGAGGGCCCTGGATGAGCAGTTCTTC.

This clone was seen a handful of times. Germline and junction disagree at one end, which may indicate a read error. The chain has TRBV7-9 and TRBJ2-7, with D perhaps TRBD1 (5 bases). This CDR3 spans 14 amino acids. Germline V CDR1 and CDR2: SEHNR, FQNEAQ (reference sequence). This chain's CDR3 is CSSSLISGPYEQYF. The CDR3 coding sequence is TGTTCCAGCAGCTTAATTTCAGGGCCCTACGAGCAGTACTTC.

The chain recombines TRBV15 with TRBJ2-5; a possible D gene is TRBD2 (6 bases). The J call may be incorrect, as the DNA end agrees better with TRBJ2-7. Germline values: CDR1 LNHNV, CDR2 YYDKDF (reference sequence). The CDR3 totals 15 residues. The CDR3 DNA sequence: TGTGCCACCAGCAGAGATCCGGAGGGTTCCTACGAGCAGTACTTC. This translates into CATSRDPEGSYEQYF.

This sequence joins TRBV2 and TRBJ2-1; 12 nucleotides align to TRBD2. The length of the CDR3 is 19 residues. Germline V gene lookup returns CDR1 SNHLY and CDR2 FYNNEI. The junction had 15 bases not matched to a gene; V was cut back by 6 bases and J by 3 bases. Written as DNA, the CDR3 is TGTGCCAGCAGACCGGACGGACTAGCGGGACCATTCTACTACAATGAGCAGTTCTTC. It specifies CASRPDGLAGPFYYNEQFF.

V and J are TRBV4-3 and TRBJ1-1, with 7 bases fitting TRBD1. Germline CDR1 and CDR2: LGHNA and YSLEER. The CDR3 contains 16 residues. With 4 bases clipped from V and 1 base from J, the junction kept 9 bases outside the gene matches. In DNA, the CDR3 is TGCGCCAGCAGCCCCCAAATACAGGGGTGGAACACTGAAGCTTTCTTT. It specifies CASSPQIQGWNTEAFF.

The V gene is TRBV13, the J gene TRBJ2-3, with TRBD2 matching over 14 bases. CDR3 length equals 20 residues. After removal of 1 base from V and 2 bases from J, the junction contained 11 bases not matched to a gene. Germline V gene lookup returns CDR1 PRHDT and CDR2 FYEKMQ (reference sequence). CDR3 amino acids: CASSLEGLAGEKLTTDTQYF. In DNA, the CDR3 is TGTGCCAGCAGCTTAGAGGGACTAGCGGGAGAGAAGCTGACCACAGATACGCAGTATTTT.

This clone was detected a few times. The CDR3 DNA reads as TGTGCCAGCAGTATGGACAGGGCCTCTGGAAACACCATATATTTT. Protein product: CASSMDRASGNTIYF. The chain couples TRBV6-1 to TRBJ1-3, with TRBD1 identical over 8 bases. The germline V gene has CDR1 MNHNS and CDR2 SASEGT. There are 15 residues in the CDR3. V lost 5 bases to trimming and J lost 0 bases; unmatched junction nucleotides: 3.

CDR3 nucleotides: TGTGCCAGCAGTAGTAGCTTCCAGCGAGGCTACACCTTC. It codes for CASSSSFQRGYTF. The V call is TRBV2, the J call TRBJ1-2; D not resolved. The CDR3 is 13 residues long. V was cut by 5 bases and J by 8 bases, with 15 bases left in between. Germline lookup yields CDR1 SNHLY and CDR2 FYNNEI.

The chain's CDR3 is CASSSHEKNCGPGFTQETQYF. CDR3 nucleotide sequence: TGTGCCAGCAGCAGCCACGAAAAAAATTGTGGCCCCGGGTTCACACAAGAGACCCAGTACTTC. The chain couples TRBV21-1 to TRBJ2-5; no check of the table's D call, TRBD2, against the DNA was made. TRBV21-1 is an annotated pseudogene. CDR3 size: 21 residues.

CDR3 in DNA: TGTGCCAGCAGCTTAGTGGGACAGGGGGCCTCCTACGAGCAGTACTTC. This sequence encodes CASSLVGQGASYEQYF. The chain has TRBV11-2 and TRBJ2-7, with 12 bases fitting TRBD1. The CDR3 extends over 16 amino acids. V shed 1 base, J shed 0 bases, and the junction held 1 base outside the gene matches. The germline V gene encodes CDR1 SGHAT and CDR2 FQNNGV. The variable domain in full, with the rest retrieved from reference TRBV11-2 and TRBJ2-7, is EAGVAQSPRYKIIEKRQSVAFWCNPISGHATLYWYQQILGQGPKLLIQFQNNGVVDDSQLPKDRFSAERLKGVDSTLKIQPAKLEDSAVYLCASSLVGQGASYEQYFGPGTRLTVT.

The chain combines TRBV28 with TRBJ1-5, with 7 positions matching TRBD1. Trimming removed 8 bases from V and 0 bases from J; junction bases left unmatched: 10. Per the germline V gene, CDR1 is MDHEN and CDR2 is SYDVKM. The CDR3 loop spans 16 amino acids. The CDR3 region has the DNA TGTGCCAGCCGACCCCGGGACAGATATAGCAATCAGCCCCAGCATTTT. Its translation: CASRPRDRYSNQPQHF.

V usage is TRBV9 and J usage is TRBJ2-1; perhaps TRBD1 as D (6 bases). V lost 4 bases and J lost 5, with 13 bases in between. CDR1 is SGDLS and CDR2 is YYNGEE in the germline V gene. The CDR3 extends over 14 amino acids. The DNA of the CDR3 is TGTGCCAGCAGCCGGGACACCCCCGACAATGAGCAGTTCTTC. Translation gives CASSRDTPDNEQFF.

This chain joins TRBV6-1 and TRBJ2-5, with D perhaps matching TRBD2 (6 bases). V gave up 3 bases and J gave up 1 base, with 9 bases separating them. This CDR3 is built from 14 residues. Germline V gene lookup returns CDR1 MNHNS and CDR2 SASEGT. For the CDR3, the DNA is TGTGCCAGCAGTGATCGGGGGAGCCAAGAGACCCAGTACTTC. The encoded protein is CASSDRGSQETQYF.

The V call is TRBV29-1, the J call TRBJ1-2; D ambiguous. Germline V CDR1 and CDR2: SQVTM, ANQGSEA. This CDR3 is 11 amino acids long. Trimming pared 4 bases from V and 4 bases from J, leaving 7 bases between. CDR3 coding DNA: TGCAGCGTTGCCCCAATCTATGGCTACACCTTC. This sequence encodes CSVAPIYGYTF.

The rearrangement links TRBV4-2 to TRBJ1-2; D may be TRBD1 (5 bases). Deletions cut 0 bases from V and 7 bases from J, with 12 bases between. The CDR3 loop spans 14 amino acids. The V gene's germline CDR1 is LGHNA and CDR2 YNFKEQ. In DNA form, the CDR3 reads TGTGCCAGCAGCCAAGAGTCCAGGGACTTTGGCTACACCTTC. Translation: CASSQESRDFGYTF.

J is TRBJ2-7 and V is TRBV6-1; tentative D call: TRBD2 (5 bases). There are 18 residues in the CDR3. Trimming pared 0 bases from V and 9 bases from J, leaving 27 bases between. Germline V lookup: CDR1 MNHNS, CDR2 SASEGT. The CDR3 nucleotides read TGTGCCAGCAGTGAAGCGGTCTCAGGACGGTCGGGTTTCGGGGTGCAGTACTTC. It codes for CASSEAVSGRSGFGVQYF.

The chain has TRBV25-1 and TRBJ2-7; D might be TRBD1 (6 bases). Deletions cut 8 bases from V and 8 bases from J, with 19 bases between. The CDR3 runs 13 residues. The V gene's germline CDR1 is MGHDK and CDR2 SYGVNS. The CDR3 DNA follows: TGTGCCAGCGGGGGATCCAACAGGGAGCAGCAGTACTTC. This translates into CASGGSNREQQYF.

V is TRBV6-1 and J is TRBJ1-2; 8 bases match TRBD1. CDR3 size: 15 residues. Germline CDR1 is MNHNS and CDR2 is SASEGT. V gave up 11 bases and J gave up 4 bases; unmatched junction bases: 15. In DNA form, the CDR3 reads TGTGCCGTGGGGGCGAGGAACAGGGGGGCCTATGGCTACACCTTC. It yields the protein CAVGARNRGAYGYTF.

The V and J genes are TRBV4-1 and TRBJ2-1; possible D gene TRBD2, 5 bases. This CDR3 region has 15 residues. Trimming left V 2 bases short and J 5 bases short, with 13 bases between. In germline, CDR1 is MGHRA, CDR2 YSYEKL. CDR3 nucleotide sequence: TGCGCCAGCAGCCAATCTCTGACTAAACACAATGAGCAGTTCTTC. Protein sequence: CASSQSLTKHNEQFF.

The chain employs TRBV18 and TRBJ2-1; D remains unclear. The CDR3 loop spans 16 amino acids. V lost 0 bases, J lost 9 bases, and 18 bases lay in between. Germline CDR1 and CDR2: KGHSH and LQKENI. CDR3 DNA: TGTGCCAGCTCACCACCGGGCAATTTAGTGTACCGTGAGCAGTTCTTC. Translating gives CASSPPGNLVYREQFF.

The table lists this clone with a few counts. The gene calls are TRBV4-1 and TRBJ1-1, with D perhaps matching TRBD1 (6 bases). The CDR3 runs 15 residues. V lost 3 bases and J lost 0, with 11 bases in between. Germline V gives CDR1 MGHRA, CDR2 YSYEKL. CDR3 residues: CASSQQQGMNTEAFF. The CDR3, as DNA: TGCGCCAGCAGCCAGCAACAGGGAATGAACACTGAAGCTTTCTTT.

The chain carries TRBV15 and TRBJ2-3; TRBD2 agrees at 7 bases. The germline CDR1 and CDR2 sequences are LNHNV and YYDKDF (reference sequence). The CDR3 is 16 residues long. Germline trimming cut 2 bases from V and 5 bases from J; bases unmatched to any gene: 10. CDR3 nucleotides: TGTGCCACCAGCAGACGCCTGGCGGGAGTGGAAGATACGCAGTATTTT. Residues: CATSRRLAGVEDTQYF.

This chain joins TRBV29-1 and TRBJ2-1, with 7 bases that match TRBD1. The CDR3 is 13 residues long. Per the germline V gene, CDR1 is SQVTM and CDR2 is ANQGSEA. V was pared by 4 bases and J by 4 bases, with 4 bases of the junction left unmatched. CDR3 coding DNA: TGCAGCGTTGGGGGGACAGATTACAATGAGCAGTTCTTC. The encoded protein is CSVGGTDYNEQFF.

The chain links TRBV4-3 to TRBJ2-5, with TRBD1 matching 7 bases. V was clipped by 1 base and J by 5 bases; unmatched bases: 1. This CDR3 region has 13 residues. Germline V lookup: CDR1 LGHNA, CDR2 YSLEER. The CDR3, as DNA: TGCGCCAGCAGCCAAGTCAGGGGGGAGACCCAGTACTTC. Translation: CASSQVRGETQYF.